This entry lists 5 T cell receptor beta chains sequenced from one sample in a study of blood T cells in healthy people across ages. The second PCR ran about 6 to 11 cycles with a sample-barcoded 5' primer and J-beta primers. TCRdb re-analysed the 5' RACE reads in MiXCR, keeping a single row per CDR3 protein. The data contain roughly 2 million distinct CDR3 sequences, roughly 52% of them seen just once; the ten biggest clones take up approximately 2.1%. Sequenced material: blood. These receptors came from a woman in her 40s in good health.

The V and J genes are TRBV6-2 or TRBV6-3 and TRBJ2-5; 8 bases match TRBD2. The germline CDR1 and CDR2 sequences are MNHEY and SVGEGT. Trimming cost V 7 bases and J 4 bases; bases outside gene matches: 8. This CDR3 contains 14 residues. CDR3 sequence (DNA): TGTGCCAGCAAGCTCCCGGGGGGGCGAGAGACCCAGTACTTC. This codes for CASKLPGGRETQYF.

The rearrangement links TRBV2 to TRBJ1-1, with D unclear. This CDR3 contains 11 residues. Germline CDR1 and CDR2: SNHLY and FYNNEI. Trimming shortened V by 10 bases and J by 5 bases, and 11 bases separated the two germline ends. Written as DNA, the CDR3 is TGTGCCACCGAAGGAAGGACTGAAGCTTTCTTT. Translation: CATEGRTEAFF.

This clonotype was seen more than once but under ten times. In nucleotides, the CDR3 is TGTGCCAGCAGGACTAGTACAGCAGATACGCAGTATTTT. Translating gives CASRTSTADTQYF. V is TRBV27 and J is TRBJ2-3; a possible D gene is TRBD2 (6 bases). The V end lost 6 bases, the J end lost 4 bases, and 11 bases lay between the germline ends. CDR1 MNHEY and CDR2 SMNVEV come from the germline V gene (reference sequence). CDR3 length equals 13 residues.

This rearrangement joins TRBV9 to TRBJ2-7, with TRBD1 matching over 8 bases. In germline, CDR1 is SGDLS, CDR2 YYNGEE. This CDR3 region has 15 residues. With 4 bases clipped from V and 3 bases from J, the junction kept 9 bases outside the gene matches. The DNA for the CDR3 is TGTGCCAGCAGCCCGTGGAGAGACAGGGGCTACGAGCAGTACTTC. Encoded protein: CASSPWRDRGYEQYF. Together with reference TRBV9 and TRBJ2-7, the CDR3 gives the full variable domain: DSGVTQTPKHLITATGQRVTLRCSPRSGDLSVYWYQQSLDQGLQFLIQYYNGEERAKGNILERFSAQQFPDLHSELNLSSLELGDSALYFCASSPWRDRGYEQYFGPGTRLTVT.

This clonotype has just one count. The CDR3 loop is CATGQVWGNEQFF. CDR3 coding DNA: TGTGCCACAGGACAGGTTTGGGGGAATGAGCAGTTCTTC. The rearrangement joins TRBV6-1 to TRBJ2-1; TRBD1 aligns across 7 bases. The germline CDR1 and CDR2 sequences are MNHNS and SASEGT. This CDR3 comprises 13 residues. After removal of 10 bases from V and 7 bases from J, the junction contained 10 bases not matched to a gene.